Each of the 12 T cell receptor beta chains below was sequenced from the same sample in a study of cytomegalovirus exposure and HLA in healthy donors. A multiplex PCR was run with 60 Vbeta primers and 13 Jbeta primers. Profiling relied on immunoSEQ multiplex PCR, and the TCRdb table lists in-frame clones only, not all of them. The clone table shows 150,000 or so clones, with the ten largest holding around 2.4%. The sequenced material came from PBMCs. These receptors all come from a woman aged 18-30 years in good health and CMV-seronegative.

The gene calls are TRBV18 and TRBJ1-1; D might be TRBD1 (6 bases). V lost 0 bases and J 1 base, leaving 6 bases between the germline ends. The length of the CDR3 is 14 residues. Looked up from germline, CDR1 is KGHSH and CDR2 is LQKENI. The CDR3 region has the DNA TGTGCCAGCTCACCACCGACAGGGAACACTGAAGCTTTCTTT. It yields the protein CASSPPTGNTEAFF.

The J gene is TRBJ2-1, the V gene TRBV7-2; 12 bases are shared with TRBD2. The CDR3 spans 16 residues. J lost 6 bases, V lost 2 bases, and 5 bases had no gene match. The V gene's germline CDR1 is SGHTA and CDR2 FQGNSA. The CDR3 bases are TGTGCCAGCAGCTTATGGCCTAGCGGGGGGGTCAATGAGCAGTTCTTC. Translating it yields CASSLWPSGGVNEQFF.

CDR3 nucleotide sequence: TGTGCCAGCAGCTTAGGACAGGGAGCTGTCACCGGGGAGCTGTTTTTT. It yields the protein CASSLGQGAVTGELFF. The J gene is TRBJ2-2, the V gene TRBV7-2, with 7 bases lining up with TRBD1. The germline gives CDR1 SGHTA, CDR2 FQGNSA. CDR3 length equals 16 residues. The J segment lost 4 bases and the V segment lost 1 base, leaving 6 bases of the junction unmatched.

V is TRBV4-3 and J is TRBJ2-3; D might be TRBD1 (6 bases). V was trimmed by 2 bases and J by 5 bases, leaving 14 bases between them. CDR3 length: 15 amino acids. The V gene's germline CDR1 is LGHNA and CDR2 YSLEER. CDR3 sequence: CASSQLTGKGDTQYF. In DNA, the CDR3 is TGCGCCAGCAGCCAACTTACAGGGAAGGGAGATACGCAGTATTTT.

The rearrangement uses TRBV9 and TRBJ2-1; perhaps TRBD2 as D (6 bases). V gave up 4 bases and J gave up 9 bases, with 20 bases separating them. The germline CDR1 and CDR2 sequences are SGDLS and YYNGEE. This CDR3 region has 15 residues. The CDR3 region has the DNA TGTGCCAGCAGCCCAACTAGCAGGGAGTCTGGTGAGCAGTTCTTC. Encoded protein: CASSPTSRESGEQFF.

The genes are TRBV7-2 and TRBJ1-2; no reliable D call. The CDR3 spans 13 residues. Trimming stripped 5 bases from V and 4 bases from J, with 11 bases between. Germline lookup yields CDR1 SGHTA and CDR2 FQGNSA. The CDR3 protein is CASSRVDFYGYTF. The DNA for the CDR3 is TGTGCCAGCAGCCGGGTAGACTTCTATGGCTACACCTTC.

The chain joins TRBV9 to TRBJ2-2; 9 bases agree with TRBD1. The CDR3 sequence is 16 residues long. J was trimmed by 5 bases and V by 3 bases; bases with no gene match: 8. In germline, CDR1 is SGDLS, CDR2 YYNGEE. In DNA, the CDR3 is TGTGCCAGCAGCGACCCGACAGGGGGTGGAACCGGGGAGCTGTTTTTT. This sequence encodes CASSDPTGGGTGELFF.

This CDR3 reads CASSEFVGGGRQETQYF. DNA for the CDR3: TGTGCCAGCAGTGAATTTGTGGGAGGGGGGCGCCAAGAGACCCAGTACTTC. The chain couples TRBV25-1 to TRBJ2-5; tentatively, D is TRBD2 (7 bases). This CDR3 contains 17 residues. Germline CDR1 is MGHDK and CDR2 is SYGVNS. V lost 1 base, J lost 1 base, and 16 bases lay in between.

V and J are TRBV19 and TRBJ1-2; 8 nucleotides line up with TRBD1. CDR3 size: 12 residues. Unmatched junction bases numbered 4, after V lost 4 bases and J lost 9 bases. The germline V gene has CDR1 LNHDA and CDR2 SQIVND (reference sequence). CDR3 residues: CASSRGQGRYTF. CDR3 coding DNA: TGTGCCAGTAGTAGAGGACAGGGCCGCTACACCTTC.

The chain recombines TRBV5-1 with TRBJ2-7, with D possibly TRBD2 on 5 matching bases. The CDR3 totals 15 residues. Trimming cost V 2 bases and J 2 bases, with 14 bases left between them. The germline gives CDR1 SGHRS, CDR2 YFSETQ. This chain's CDR3 is CASSLEGAPTYEQYF. The CDR3 DNA reads TGCGCCAGCAGCTTAGAGGGAGCCCCTACCTACGAGCAGTACTTC.

This chain uses TRBV11-2 with TRBJ2-2; D is unclear. Trimming stripped 4 bases from V and 5 bases from J, with 11 bases between. This CDR3 region has 14 residues. Germline CDR1 and CDR2: SGHAT and FQNNGV. CDR3: CASSSTRGTGELFF. The CDR3, as DNA: TGTGCCAGCAGCTCGACCCGAGGAACCGGGGAGCTGTTTTTT. Complete variable domain (other parts from reference TRBV11-2 and TRBJ2-2): EAGVAQSPRYKIIEKRQSVAFWCNPISGHATLYWYQQILGQGPKLLIQFQNNGVVDDSQLPKDRFSAERLKGVDSTLKIQPAKLEDSAVYLCASSSTRGTGELFFGEGSRLTVL.

For the CDR3, the DNA is TGTGCCAGCAGCTTCAATCCGGGACAGGGGGCATTCGGCTACACCTTC. It encodes CASSFNPGQGAFGYTF. The rearrangement uses TRBV7-2 and TRBJ1-2, with 12 bases that match TRBD1. CDR3 size: 16 residues. CDR1 and CDR2 (germline): SGHTA, FQGNSA. Germline trimming cut 3 bases from V and 8 bases from J; bases unmatched to any gene: 10.